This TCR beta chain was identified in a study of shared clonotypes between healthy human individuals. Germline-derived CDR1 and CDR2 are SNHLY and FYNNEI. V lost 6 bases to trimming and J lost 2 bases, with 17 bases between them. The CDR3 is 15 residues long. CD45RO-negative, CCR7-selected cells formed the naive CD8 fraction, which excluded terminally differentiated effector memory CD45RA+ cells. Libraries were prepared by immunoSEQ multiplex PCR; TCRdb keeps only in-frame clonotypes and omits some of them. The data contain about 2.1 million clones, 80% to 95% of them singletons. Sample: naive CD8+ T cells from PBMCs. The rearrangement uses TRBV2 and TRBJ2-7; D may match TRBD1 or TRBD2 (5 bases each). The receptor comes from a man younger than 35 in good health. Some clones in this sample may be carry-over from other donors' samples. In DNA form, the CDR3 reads TGTGCCAGCAGCCATCCGGGACGGGTTACCTACGAGCAGTACTTC. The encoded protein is CASSHPGRVTYEQYF.